These 23 T cell receptor beta chains originate from one sample sequenced in a study of T cell responses to AZD1222 COVID-19 vaccine. The repertoire was sequenced with immunoSEQ multiplex PCR; TCRdb's copy has only in-frame clones and lacks some. The data show more than 140,000 clones, about 91% seen once. This specimen was peripheral blood, taken on day 0 of AZD1222 vaccination. The receptor set was obtained from an adult in good health.

The chain recombines TRBV19 with TRBJ2-2, with TRBD1 as a possible D gene (5 bases). The V and J ends lost 6 bases and 4 bases respectively, with 12 bases between them. The CDR3 is made up of 14 amino acids. The germline V gene has CDR1 LNHDA and CDR2 SQIVND (reference sequence). Here the CDR3 DNA reads TGTGCCAGTAGGCTCCAGGGCTCCACCGGGGAGCTGTTTTTT. It translates to CASRLQGSTGELFF.

J is TRBJ2-2 and V is TRBV7-3, with TRBD2 matching over 7 bases. Germline CDR1 is SGHTA and CDR2 is FQGTGA. The CDR3 is 13 amino acids. Trimming cost V 10 bases and J 2 bases; bases outside gene matches: 4. The CDR3 here is CATQRDNTGELFF. The CDR3 DNA reads as TGTGCCACGCAGCGGGACAACACCGGGGAGCTGTTTTTT.

The V and J genes are TRBV7-3 and TRBJ2-1; tentative D call: TRBD1 (6 bases). The CDR3 covers 15 residues. CDR1 SGHTA and CDR2 FQGTGA come from the germline V gene. Trimming pared 1 base from V and 2 bases from J, leaving 9 bases between. CDR3 loop: CASSLIGDTYNEQFF. The CDR3 DNA reads TGTGCCAGCAGCTTAATCGGGGACACCTACAATGAGCAGTTCTTC. Looking up the rest from reference TRBV7-3 and TRBJ2-1 gives the full variable domain: GAGVSQTPSNKVTEKGKYVELRCDPISGHTALYWYRQSLGQGPEFLIYFQGTGAADDSGLPNDRFFAVRPEGSVSTLKIQRTERGDSAVYLCASSLIGDTYNEQFFGPGTRLTVL.

CDR3 in amino acids: CASSGDRGRNEQFF. DNA for the CDR3: TGTGCCAGCAGTGGGGACAGGGGAAGAAATGAGCAGTTCTTC. The rearrangement links TRBV5-4 to TRBJ2-1; 10 nucleotides line up with TRBD1. The length of the CDR3 is 14 residues. V gave up 5 bases and J gave up 7 bases; unmatched junction bases: 6. Per the germline V gene, CDR1 is SGHNT and CDR2 is YYREEE (reference sequence). The whole variable domain, filled in from reference TRBV5-4 and TRBJ2-1, reads ETGVTQSPTHLIKTRGQQVTLRCSSQSGHNTVSWYQQALGQGPQFIFQYYREEENGRGNFPPRFSGLQFPNYSSELNVNALELDDSALYLCASSGDRGRNEQFFGPGTRLTVL.

The V gene is TRBV5-1, the J gene TRBJ2-2, with D tentatively TRBD2 (6 bases). The CDR3 sequence is 15 residues long. V lost 4 bases and J lost 3, with 13 bases in between. Germline V gene lookup returns CDR1 SGHRS and CDR2 YFSETQ. CDR3 DNA: TGCGCCAGCAGCCTTCCAGGGAGGTACACCGGGGAGCTGTTTTTT. As protein: CASSLPGRYTGELFF.

This clone was seen a few times. V gene TRBV4-2 combines with J gene TRBJ2-7; possibly TRBD1 for D (7 bases). Germline V CDR1 and CDR2: LGHNA, YNFKEQ. The CDR3 runs 16 residues. V gave up 0 bases and J gave up 3 bases, with 15 bases separating them. This chain's CDR3 is CASSQEGGTVYYEQYF. The CDR3 DNA reads as TGTGCCAGCAGCCAAGAGGGCGGGACAGTCTACTACGAGCAGTACTTC.

V is TRBV28 and J is TRBJ2-1, with 12 nucleotides matching TRBD2. The V gene's germline CDR1 is MDHEN and CDR2 SYDVKM. V lost 2 bases, J lost 6 bases, and 8 bases stayed unmatched. The CDR3 runs 17 residues. The CDR3 protein is CASSLLAGGPGGNEQFF. The DNA for the CDR3 is TGTGCCAGCAGTTTACTAGCGGGAGGGCCCGGGGGCAATGAGCAGTTCTTC.

The CDR3 region is CASSSTSGWEGDTQYF. As DNA, the CDR3 is TGTGCCAGCAGCTCGACTAGCGGGTGGGAAGGAGATACGCAGTATTTT. The chain uses TRBV7-3 and TRBJ2-3; TRBD2 matches at 10 bases. The germline V gene has CDR1 SGHTA and CDR2 FQGTGA. This CDR3 comprises 16 residues. Losses at the gene ends were 4 bases for V and 5 bases for J; bases not matched to a gene: 9.

The V call is TRBV6-5, the J call TRBJ2-7; 13 bases fit TRBD2. After removal of 2 bases from V and 10 bases from J, the junction contained 5 bases not matched to a gene. Germline lookup yields CDR1 MNHEY and CDR2 SVGAGI. This CDR3 region has 14 residues. The CDR3 protein is CASSYGTSGTIQYF. The CDR3 region has the DNA TGTGCCAGCAGTTACGGGACTAGCGGGACGATTCAGTACTTC.

This chain connects TRBV6-2 or TRBV6-3 to TRBJ2-3; the D gene could be TRBD1 or TRBD2 (5 bases each). From germline, CDR1 is MNHEY and CDR2 SVGEGT. The V end was cut by 6 bases, the J end by 1 base, with 17 bases between. The CDR3 is 16 residues long. CDR3 DNA: TGTGCCAGCAGCAACAGGCGGGTAACGGGCACAGATACGCAGTATTTT. Its translation is CASSNRRVTGTDTQYF.

This chain's CDR3 is CASSFRGPNTEAFF. CDR3 nucleotides: TGTGCCAGCAGTTTTCGGGGCCCGAACACTGAAGCTTTCTTT. The chain recombines TRBV27 with TRBJ1-1; maybe TRBD1 (5 bases). The CDR3 totals 14 residues. V lost 3 bases and J 1 base, leaving 9 bases between the germline ends. Germline V lookup: CDR1 MNHEY, CDR2 SMNVEV (reference sequence).

The J gene is TRBJ2-7, the V gene TRBV2; a possible D gene is TRBD2 (6 bases). This CDR3 contains 13 residues. Trimming stripped 8 bases from V and 3 bases from J, with 14 bases between. Germline V gene sequence: CDR1 SNHLY, CDR2 FYNNEI. CDR3 coding DNA: TGTGCCAGCGGAGGGTATATCTTCTACGAGCAGTACTTC. Its translation: CASGGYIFYEQYF.

The chain carries TRBV30 and TRBJ1-6; tentative D call: TRBD1 (6 bases). Germline CDR1 reads GTSNPN; CDR2 reads SVGIG (reference sequence). V was cut by 7 bases and J by 5 bases, with 12 bases left in between. CDR3 length equals 13 residues. CDR3 amino acids: CASGTSHNSPLHF. The CDR3 DNA reads TGTGCCTCGGGGACATCTCATAATTCACCCCTCCACTTT.

The V and J genes are TRBV29-1 and TRBJ1-1, with D possibly being TRBD1 (5 bases). Trimming cost V 2 bases and J 0 bases, with 10 bases left between them. CDR1 is SQVTM and CDR2 is ANQGSEA in the germline V gene. The CDR3 length is 14 residues. As DNA, the CDR3 is TGCAGCGTTGAATGGGGCGGTATGAACACTGAAGCTTTCTTT. It encodes CSVEWGGMNTEAFF.

V is TRBV7-9 and J is TRBJ2-7; TRBD2 matches at 10 bases. With V trimmed by 7 bases and J by 4 bases, 10 bases remained unmatched. The CDR3 length is 15 residues. CDR1 is SEHNR and CDR2 is FQNEAQ in the germline V gene (reference sequence). The CDR3 sequence: CASNSLGTSVYEQYF. For the CDR3, the DNA is TGTGCCAGCAACTCCCTTGGGACTAGCGTTTACGAGCAGTACTTC.

The chain joins TRBV9 to TRBJ2-3, with unresolved D. The V end was cut by 3 bases, the J end by 3 bases, with 11 bases between. The V gene's germline CDR1 is SGDLS and CDR2 YYNGEE. The CDR3 is 14 residues long. The CDR3: CASSGLRSTDTQYF. The CDR3 DNA reads TGTGCCAGCAGCGGTCTCCGTTCGACAGATACGCAGTATTTT.

This chain connects TRBV9 to TRBJ1-6; no clear D. The CDR3 is 14 amino acids. Per the germline V gene, CDR1 is SGDLS and CDR2 is YYNGEE. Between the trimmed V and J ends, which lost 4 bases and 7 bases, there was a span of 12 bases. Here the CDR3 DNA reads TGTGCCAGCAGCCTCCCCCCGGAGAATTCACCCCTCCACTTT. Its translation: CASSLPPENSPLHF.

This chain connects TRBV30 to TRBJ2-7, with D unresolved. Per the germline V gene, CDR1 is GTSNPN and CDR2 is SVGIG (reference sequence). The CDR3 totals 13 residues. The V end lost 1 base, the J end lost 2 bases, and 9 bases lay between the germline ends. Written as DNA, the CDR3 is TGTGCCTGGAGTGGGCACCCTACCTACGAGCAGTACTTC. It codes for CAWSGHPTYEQYF.

The rearrangement joins TRBV6-2 or TRBV6-3 to TRBJ2-2; 10 nucleotides agree with TRBD1. CDR1 and CDR2 (germline): MNHEY, SVGEGT. The CDR3 is 15 amino acids. V was clipped by 6 bases and J by 3 bases; unmatched bases: 4. CDR3 sequence (DNA): TGTGCCAGCAGCTATGGGACAGGGGACACCGGGGAGCTGTTTTTT. Amino acids: CASSYGTGDTGELFF.

The chain combines TRBV5-1 with TRBJ1-4, with TRBD1 matching 7 bases. With V trimmed by 7 bases and J by 5 bases, 8 bases remained unmatched. The CDR3 runs 14 residues. Germline V CDR1 and CDR2: SGHRS, YFSETQ. CDR3 DNA sequence: TGCGCCAGCGACAGGACAGGTGAAAATGAAAAACTGTTTTTT. It specifies CASDRTGENEKLFF.

As to this clone: Other DNA sequences from this sample encode an identical CDR3 as well. Here the CDR3 reads CAWTGGSYEQYF. CDR3 bases: TGTGCCTGGACAGGGGGTTCCTACGAGCAGTACTTC. This chain connects TRBV30 to TRBJ2-7, with 7 positions matching TRBD1. The CDR3 extends over 12 amino acids. V was pared by 4 bases and J by 1 base, with 1 base of the junction left unmatched. In germline, CDR1 is GTSNPN, CDR2 SVGIG (reference sequence).

This chain joins TRBV7-9 and TRBJ1-1; no clear D. Trimming removed 5 bases at V and 0 bases at J, with 16 bases between. Germline V gene lookup returns CDR1 SEHNR and CDR2 FQNEAQ (reference sequence). The length of the CDR3 is 16 residues. The CDR3 DNA follows: TGTGCCAGCAGCCCCCGGAAGGGCCCCATGAACACTGAAGCTTTCTTT. Translating gives CASSPRKGPMNTEAFF.

The chain combines TRBV19 with TRBJ2-2; possible D gene TRBD2, 5 bases. The germline V gene has CDR1 LNHDA and CDR2 SQIVND (reference sequence). This CDR3 spans 12 amino acids. The V end was cut by 6 bases, the J end by 8 bases, with 10 bases between. CDR3 protein: CASRGIAGELFF. CDR3 nucleotide sequence: TGTGCCAGTAGGGGGATAGCGGGGGAGCTGTTTTTT.